Below are 23 T cell receptor beta chains sequenced from a single sample in a study of blood T cells in healthy people across ages. Combining a sample-barcoded 5' primer with a J-beta primer mix, a second PCR ran for roughly 7 to 12 cycles. TCRdb ran MiXCR on the 5' RACE reads and lists one entry per CDR3 protein. The sample shows around 850,000 distinct CDR3 sequences, roughly 40% of them seen only once. Sequencing used blood. Source of these receptors: a man younger than 35 in good health.

The gene calls are TRBV10-3 and TRBJ2-6; possibly TRBD2 for D (5 bases). V lost 3 bases, J lost 4 bases, and 13 bases lay in between. Germline loops: CDR1 ENHRY, CDR2 SYGVKD. This CDR3 has 16 residues. The CDR3 sequence is CAISDTGIAGANVLTF. DNA for the CDR3: TGTGCCATCAGTGATACGGGGATCGCCGGGGCCAACGTCCTGACTTTC.

This chain joins TRBV7-3 and TRBJ2-3, with TRBD2 matching 11 bases. Germline CDR1 is SGHTA and CDR2 is FQGTGA. The V gene end was trimmed by 3 bases and the J gene end by 4 bases; junction bases not matched to a gene: 3. There are 15 residues in the CDR3. CDR3 DNA sequence: TGTGCCAGCAGCTTCGGACTAGCGGGCGCAGATACGCAGTATTTT. Translating it yields CASSFGLAGADTQYF. The complete variable domain, with remaining parts taken from reference TRBV7-3 and TRBJ2-3, reads GAGVSQTPSNKVTEKGKYVELRCDPISGHTALYWYRQSLGQGPEFLIYFQGTGAADDSGLPNDRFFAVRPEGSVSTLKIQRTERGDSAVYLCASSFGLAGADTQYFGPGTRLTVL.

The chain recombines TRBV9 with TRBJ2-3; D is unresolved. The germline gives CDR1 SGDLS, CDR2 YYNGEE. Trimming pared 1 base from V and 0 bases from J, leaving 12 bases between. The CDR3 consists of 16 residues. CDR3 sequence (DNA): TGTGCCAGCAGCGTAAAGGGTGGAGCTAGCACAGATACGCAGTATTTT. This encodes CASSVKGGASTDTQYF.

About this clonotype: A much bigger clone sits one base away, suggesting this may be a read error. The CDR3 DNA reads as TGTGCCAGCAGCCCACAGGACCCAGCTAGCACAGTTACGCAGTATTTT. Translating gives CASSPQDPASTVTQYF. The rearrangement joins TRBV12-3 or TRBV12-4 to TRBJ2-3; the D call may be TRBD1 or TRBD2 (5 bases each). The CDR3 runs 16 residues.

This clonotype was counted a few times. The chain employs TRBV7-2 and TRBJ1-6, with D uncertain. Germline V gene sequence: CDR1 SGHTA, CDR2 FQGNSA. The CDR3 length is 18 residues. Trimming cost V 0 bases and J 0 bases, with 12 bases left between them. Here the CDR3 DNA reads TGTGCCAGCAGCTTAGCTGACACCCTACGCTCCTATAATTCACCCCTCCACTTT. This encodes CASSLADTLRSYNSPLHF. The complete variable domain, with remaining parts taken from reference TRBV7-2 and TRBJ1-6, reads GAGVSQSPSNKVTEKGKDVELRCDPISGHTALYWYRQSLGQGLEFLIYFQGNSAPDKSGLPSDRFSAERTGGSVSTLTIQRTQQEDSAVYLCASSLADTLRSYNSPLHFGNGTRLTVT.

J is TRBJ2-5 and V is TRBV12-3 or TRBV12-4, with a weak D call TRBD2 (6 bases). The CDR3 totals 14 residues. The V gene lost 6 bases and the J gene lost 11 bases, with 22 bases spanning the gap. CDR3 bases: TGTGCCAGCAGCCCTGCTAGCGCCCCGGGAGAGCAGTACTTC. Translation gives CASSPASAPGEQYF.

This clonotype was recorded a few times. The chain links TRBV7-2 to TRBJ2-5, with D perhaps TRBD2 (5 bases). Looked up from germline, CDR1 is SGHTA and CDR2 is FQGNSA. Trimming removed 7 bases from V and 11 bases from J, with 17 bases in between. This CDR3 has 12 residues. CDR3 nucleotides: TGTGCCAGCACCCCCTCCGGGAATGAGCAGTACTTC. The encoded protein is CASTPSGNEQYF.

In this sample, this clonotype turned up many times. The chain links TRBV12-3 or TRBV12-4 to TRBJ2-5; the match to TRBD2 covers 8 bases. V lost 1 base to trimming and J lost 1 base; unmatched junction nucleotides: 2. The CDR3 loop spans 15 amino acids. CDR3 sequence reads: CASSLGAGGQETQYF. The CDR3 coding sequence is TGTGCCAGCAGTTTAGGGGCGGGGGGCCAAGAGACCCAGTACTTC.

A single count supports this clonotype. This rearrangement joins TRBV29-1 to TRBJ2-1; perhaps TRBD1 as D (6 bases). The CDR3 runs to 14 residues. CDR1 is SQVTM, CDR2 ANQGSEA, per germline. The ends were cut back, 6 bases at V and 3 bases at J, with 15 bases in the middle. Here the CDR3 reads CSVQGFGVYNEQFF. The CDR3 nucleotides are TGCAGCGTCCAGGGGTTCGGGGTCTACAATGAGCAGTTCTTC.

The table lists this clonotype with a few counts. The genes are TRBV29-1 and TRBJ1-2; 7 nucleotides align to TRBD1. The V gene's germline CDR1 is SQVTM and CDR2 ANQGSEA. The junction had 9 bases not matched to a gene; V was cut back by 1 base and J by 7 bases. CDR3 length: 14 residues. The CDR3: CSVEVPDREGGYTF. The CDR3 nucleotides read TGCAGCGTTGAAGTCCCCGACAGGGAAGGTGGCTACACCTTC.

The rearrangement links TRBV7-9 to TRBJ2-3, with 7 bases matching TRBD2. V trimming: 2 bases; J trimming: 0 bases; junction bases outside the gene matches: 5. This CDR3 has 16 amino acids. Per the germline V gene, CDR1 is SEHNR and CDR2 is FQNEAQ (reference sequence). CDR3 DNA: TGTGCCAGCAGCTTATGGCTAGCGGCTAGCACAGATACGCAGTATTTT. This encodes CASSLWLAASTDTQYF. Using reference TRBV7-9 and TRBJ2-3 for the parts outside the CDR3, the full variable domain is DTGVSQNPRHKITKRGQNVTFRCDPISEHNRLYWYRQTLGQGPEFLTYFQNEAQLEKSRLLSDRFSAERPKGSFSTLEIQRTEQGDSAMYLCASSLWLAASTDTQYFGPGTRLTVL.

About this clonotype: The junction does not match germline at one end; this may be a read error. V is TRBV4-3 and J is TRBJ2-7; tentatively, D is TRBD2 (5 bases). CDR3 length equals 17 residues. CDR1 and CDR2 (germline): LGHNA, YSLEER. This CDR3 is CASSQDRSAGLYNEQYF. CDR3 coding DNA: TGCGCCAGCAGTCAAGATAGGTCGGCAGGACTGTACAATGAGCAGTACTTC.

This clonotype was found a few times. V and J are TRBV3-1 and TRBJ2-1; D gene uncertain. The CDR3 covers 14 residues. Deletions cut 0 bases from V and 7 bases from J, with 10 bases between. Germline V gene data show CDR1 as LGHDT and CDR2 as YNNKEL (reference sequence). The chain's CDR3 is CASSQDFLGNEQFF. The CDR3 DNA sequence: TGTGCCAGCAGCCAAGATTTTTTGGGGAATGAGCAGTTCTTC.

The genes are TRBV7-2 and TRBJ2-7; D may correspond to TRBD1 or TRBD2 (5 bases each). Germline V lookup: CDR1 SGHTA, CDR2 FQGNSA. CDR3 size: 15 residues. V was trimmed by 7 bases and J by 4 bases, leaving 20 bases between them. The CDR3 DNA reads TGTGCCAGCACCTACAGTGGGGGAGTAGTTTACGAGCAGTACTTC. Its translation: CASTYSGGVVYEQYF.

The rearrangement joins TRBV4-3 to TRBJ1-1; D remains ambiguous. CDR1 is LGHNA, CDR2 YSLEER, per germline. The CDR3 is made up of 13 amino acids. The V end was cut by 2 bases, the J end by 5 bases, with 9 bases between. CDR3 bases: TGCGCCAGCAGCCAAATAGAGGGTACTGAAGCTTTCTTT. As protein: CASSQIEGTEAFF.

V usage is TRBV7-2 and J usage is TRBJ2-4; D possibly corresponds to TRBD2 (7 bases). From germline, CDR1 is SGHTA and CDR2 FQGNSA. The CDR3 loop spans 15 amino acids. V was pared by 0 bases and J by 13 bases, with 19 bases between. DNA of the CDR3: TGTGCCAGCAGCTTAGCGGGGGGGCCTAACAGTGAGCAGTACTTC. It is translated as CASSLAGGPNSEQYF.

The chain recombines TRBV15 with TRBJ2-4, with D uncertain. The J call is in doubt because the DNA end fits TRBJ2-5 better. Germline V gene sequence: CDR1 LNHNV, CDR2 YYDKDF (reference sequence). The CDR3 is made up of 14 amino acids. DNA for the CDR3: TGTGCCACCAGCAGAGATCGGCAGCAAGAGACCCAGTACTTC. Protein: CATSRDRQQETQYF.

This clonotype was counted between two and nine times. The chain recombines TRBV15 with TRBJ2-2, with 7 bases lining up with TRBD2. The germline V gene has CDR1 LNHNV and CDR2 YYDKDF (reference sequence). The V segment lost 0 bases and the J segment 4 bases; nucleotides outside the gene matches: 8. The CDR3 consists of 17 residues. The CDR3 is CATSREGVGLVTGELFF. In nucleotides, the CDR3 is TGTGCCACCAGCAGAGAGGGCGTCGGACTAGTCACCGGGGAGCTGTTTTTT.

This clonotype was counted ten times or more. CDR3 in DNA: TGTGCCAGCAGCCAAGATGTTCGACAGAAAGATACGCAGTATTTT. Amino acids: CASSQDVRQKDTQYF. V gene TRBV3-1 combines with J gene TRBJ2-3, with TRBD1 as a possible D gene (5 bases). The CDR3 totals 15 residues. In germline, CDR1 is LGHDT, CDR2 YNNKEL (reference sequence). V lost 0 bases to trimming and J lost 5 bases, with 12 bases between them.

On this clonotype: A junction end diverges from the germline sequence, so it may reflect a read error. The V gene is TRBV12-3 or TRBV12-4, the J gene TRBJ1-4; 7 bases align to TRBD1. The CDR3 has 16 residues. The CDR3 region is CASSPALGGAAEKPFF. The DNA for the CDR3 is TGTGCCAGCAGTCCCGCCCTAGGGGGCGCAGCTGAAAAACCGTTTTTT.

The chain has TRBV4-1 and TRBJ1-4, with a weak D call TRBD1 (6 bases). Trimming cost V 4 bases and J 7 bases, with 16 bases left between them. Per germline, CDR1 MGHRA and CDR2 YSYEKL. The CDR3 sequence is 15 residues long. The CDR3 coding sequence is TGCGCCAGCAGCCGCTTAGGGGGGGCGGTTGAAAAACTGTTTTTT. As protein: CASSRLGGAVEKLFF.

The V and J genes are TRBV7-2 and TRBJ1-2; 8 bases fit TRBD1. The CDR3 loop spans 15 amino acids. Germline assignment: CDR1 SGHTA and CDR2 FQGNSA. Trimming at V came to 4 bases and at J to 3 bases, leaving 7 bases not matched to a gene. This CDR3 reads CASSYQGAIHYGYTF. The CDR3 DNA is TGTGCCAGCAGCTACCAGGGGGCGATCCACTATGGCTACACCTTC.

This clonotype was recorded a few times. The rearrangement uses TRBV27 and TRBJ1-2; 9 bases map to TRBD1. V lost 3 bases, J lost 8 bases, and 4 bases stayed unmatched. The CDR3 is made up of 13 amino acids. Looked up from germline, CDR1 is MNHEY and CDR2 is SMNVEV (reference sequence). The CDR3 reads CASSFDRGRGYTF. The CDR3 coding sequence is TGTGCCAGCAGTTTCGACAGGGGGAGAGGCTACACCTTC.